The entry below describes one T cell receptor beta chain. Its antigen remains undetermined. Base-call qualities are not available, and no considerably larger clone is one nucleotide away. The data were taken from a study of blood T cell repertoires in COVID-19 (dated by TCRdb to the early 2020s). Regarding the complete study: Samples covering the acute and convalescent phases of COVID-19 were provided by collaborators in the United States, Italy and Spain. The material from the prospective study consisted of cDNA or gDNA derived from T cells, B-cell-depleted T cells, or PBMCs. The dataset comprised deeply sampled blood TCRbeta repertoires from subjects exposed to, actively infected with, or recovered from COVID-19. A freely available public database, intended as a resource for researchers studying the immune response to SARS-CoV-2, is where the repertoires were released. Samples came from the ongoing ImmuneRACE study (first 160 participants) plus 1,254 subjects from 6 global collaborators. A de-identified subject ID, COVID-19 status, age in years and sex were almost always included in the sample metadata. HLA class I and class II types, where available, came from metadata supplied by the sample provider rather than from assay-based typing.

Points the paper makes about the study in general: The amount of clinical and demographic metadata varied by source and participant and was provided uncurated.

TCRbeta CDR3 regions were amplified from genomic DNA using the immunoSEQ Assay, a bias-controlled multiplex PCR. On the authors' methods: Nucleated cell counts per sample were estimated from amplification of reference gene primers within the assay. To quantify the absolute abundance of each unique TCRbeta CDR3 rearrangement, sequence reads were collapsed and filtered. For each sample, productive Simpson clonality was calculated by taking the square root of Simpson's diversity index across productive rearrangements. Here the immuneACCESS table is served through TCRdb, limited to in-frame sequences with V and J called. Missing clones are a known gap in these copies; in checked studies unresolved V genes cover under half, and the rest lacks a known reason. V and J calls plus clone size are reproduced from that table; the DNA served to infer D and trimming. The table for this sample lists roughly 84,000 clones; around 75% of them were counted only once. About 4.2% of the sample is held by the ten biggest clonotypes.

Collaborating institutions collected whole blood in K2EDTA tubes following their own protocols. For TCRbeta analysis, collaborators shipped samples in one of three forms: frozen whole blood, isolated PBMCs, or DNA extracted from either of those sample types. The CDR3 numbers 12 residues from cysteine through phenylalanine. Just CDR3 DNA is preserved here, 36 bases in frame from base 1. V was cut back by 6 bases and J by 3 bases, leaving a gap of 8 bases between them. Looking up the germline V gene yields CDR1 SGHNT and CDR2 YENEEA. Sequences were obtained from peripheral blood. The rearranged chain carries TRBV11-3 and TRBJ1-1, with no confidently assigned D gene. This receptor was identified in a woman between 50 and 59 years old with acute or convalescent COVID-19. The DNA sequence is as follows: TGTGCCAGCAGTAAAACGGACACTGAAGCTTTCTTT. The encoded protein is CASSKTDTEAFF.